This T cell receptor (beta chain) was found in a study of blood T cell repertoires in COVID-19. For the study at large: COVID-19 samples, acute and convalescent, were from the United States, Italy and Spain. T cells, B-cell-depleted T cells, or PBMCs supplied cDNA or gDNA.

Study processing details: From reference gene primer amplification, estimates of nucleated cell counts were derived. Clones were read by immunoSEQ multiplex PCR, and TCRdb kept only the in-frame ones, dropping some. The DNA was the basis for D and trimming; V, J and clone size are from that table. This sample carries about 410,000 clones, 70% to 90% of them seen once, and the ten largest clones take 1.4% to 1.5%. Germline lookup yields CDR1 SGHRS and CDR2 YFSETQ. V gave up 0 bases and J gave up 6 bases, with 6 bases separating them. CDR3 length: 12 residues. This TCR was sampled from a woman aged 25 to 45 with active or convalescent COVID-19. Sample: peripheral blood. This chain links TRBV5-1 with TRBJ1-1; D gene unclear. In DNA form, the CDR3 reads TGCGCCAGCAGCTTGGTTTCCTCTGAAGCTTTCTTT. Its translation is CASSLVSSEAFF.